The 5 T cell receptor beta chains in this list originate from one sample, sequenced in a study of T cell responses to AZD1222 COVID-19 vaccine. Sequencing was performed with immunoSEQ multiplex PCR; in TCRdb, only in-frame clones are kept and a portion is missing. This sample has approximately 100,000 clones, with 80% to 95% found just once. Sequenced here: peripheral blood, sampled on day 0 of AZD1222 vaccination. The receptors come from an adult in good health.

This chain uses TRBV3-1 (or the pseudogene TRBV3-2) with TRBJ2-7; 7 nucleotides agree with TRBD1. The CDR3 runs to 15 residues. V was clipped by 1 base and J by 3 bases; unmatched bases: 6. Germline V gene lookup returns CDR1 LGHDT and CDR2 YNNKEL (reference sequence). The CDR3 DNA reads TGTGCCAGCAGCCAAGCTGAAAGGGGGCTCTACGAGCAGTACTTC. As protein: CASSQAERGLYEQYF.

V is TRBV5-6 and J is TRBJ2-3, with 9 positions matching TRBD1. The CDR3 spans 14 residues. Germline V lookup: CDR1 SGHDT, CDR2 YYEEEE. Trimming removed 1 base from V and 8 bases from J; junction bases left unmatched: 5. The CDR3 reads CASSLWDRDGTQYF. The CDR3 region has the DNA TGTGCCAGCAGCTTGTGGGACAGGGATGGTACGCAGTATTTT.

The V call is TRBV12-3 or TRBV12-4, the J call TRBJ1-6; maybe TRBD1 (6 bases). There are 11 residues in the CDR3. The V and J ends lost 3 bases and 17 bases respectively, with 11 bases between them. Written as DNA, the CDR3 is TGTGCCAGCAGTTTCGCAGGGGTTGTCCACTTT. Translated, it gives CASSFAGVVHF.

The chain joins TRBV12-3 or TRBV12-4 to TRBJ1-1; D is uncertain. The CDR3 sequence is 12 residues long. V lost 3 bases and J 8 bases, leaving 10 bases between the germline ends. Here the CDR3 reads CASSFSGAEAFF. The CDR3, as DNA: TGTGCCAGCAGTTTTTCAGGAGCCGAAGCTTTCTTT.

CDR3 loop: CASKDRTGELFF. CDR3 nucleotides: TGTGCCAGCAAAGACAGGACCGGGGAGCTGTTTTTT. The genes are TRBV6-4 and TRBJ2-2, with D possibly matching TRBD1 (6 bases). V was pared by 7 bases and J by 5 bases, with 8 bases between. The CDR3 runs 12 residues. The germline gives CDR1 MRHNA, CDR2 SNTAGT.